This T cell receptor (beta chain) was profiled in a study of blood T cell repertoires in COVID-19. Overall study context: Sources were T cells, B-cell-depleted T cells, or PBMCs; the material itself was cDNA or gDNA.

Some clones are missing from TCRdb's copy, which holds only in-frame ones; the method was immunoSEQ multiplex PCR. The profile covers about 350,000 clones, with 88% appearing a single time and approximately 0.97% taken by the ten largest. There are 15 residues in the CDR3. Germline V gives CDR1 MGHDK, CDR2 SYGVNS. Trimming pared 1 base from V and 0 bases from J, leaving 8 bases between. The source of this sequence is a woman younger than 45 who had been exposed to COVID-19. The genes are TRBV25-1 and TRBJ2-3, with D possibly being TRBD1 (5 bases). Material for sequencing was PBMCs or T cells enriched from blood (not recorded which). CDR3 bases: TGTGCCAGCAGTGAATGGGGCGTTAGCACAGATACGCAGTATTTT. Protein: CASSEWGVSTDTQYF. The complete variable domain, with remaining parts taken from reference TRBV25-1 and TRBJ2-3, reads EADIYQTPRYLVIGTGKKITLECSQTMGHDKMYWYQQDPGMELHLIHYSYGVNSTEKGDLSSESTVSRIRTEHFPLTLESARPSHTSQYLCASSEWGVSTDTQYFGPGTRLTVL.